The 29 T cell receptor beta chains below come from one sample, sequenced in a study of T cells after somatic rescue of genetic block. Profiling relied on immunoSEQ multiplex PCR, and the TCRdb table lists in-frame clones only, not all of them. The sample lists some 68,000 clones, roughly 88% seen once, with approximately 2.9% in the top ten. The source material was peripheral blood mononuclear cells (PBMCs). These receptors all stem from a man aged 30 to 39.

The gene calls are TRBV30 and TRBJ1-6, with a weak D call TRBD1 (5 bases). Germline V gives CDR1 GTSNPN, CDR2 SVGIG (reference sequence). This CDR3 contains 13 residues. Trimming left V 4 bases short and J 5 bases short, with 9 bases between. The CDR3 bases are TGTGCCTGGACAGGGACCCATAATTCACCCCTCCACTTT. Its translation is CAWTGTHNSPLHF.

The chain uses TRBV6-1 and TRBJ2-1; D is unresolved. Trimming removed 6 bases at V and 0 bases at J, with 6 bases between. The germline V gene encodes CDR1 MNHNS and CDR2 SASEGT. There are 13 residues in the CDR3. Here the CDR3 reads CASSYVSYNEQFF. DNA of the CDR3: TGTGCCAGCAGCTACGTCTCCTACAATGAGCAGTTCTTC.

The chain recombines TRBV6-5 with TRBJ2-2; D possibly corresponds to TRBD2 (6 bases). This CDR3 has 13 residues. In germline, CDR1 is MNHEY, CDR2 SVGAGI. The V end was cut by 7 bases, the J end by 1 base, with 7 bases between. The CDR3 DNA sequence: TGTGCCAGCAAGGAGGGGAACACCGGGGAGCTGTTTTTT. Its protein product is CASKEGNTGELFF.

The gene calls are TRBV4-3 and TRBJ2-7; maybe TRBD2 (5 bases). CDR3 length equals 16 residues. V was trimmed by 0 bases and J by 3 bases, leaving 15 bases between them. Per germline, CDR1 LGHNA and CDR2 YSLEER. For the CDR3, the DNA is TGCGCCAGCAGCCAAGATCGATGGCGGGTTCTCTACGAGCAGTACTTC. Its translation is CASSQDRWRVLYEQYF.

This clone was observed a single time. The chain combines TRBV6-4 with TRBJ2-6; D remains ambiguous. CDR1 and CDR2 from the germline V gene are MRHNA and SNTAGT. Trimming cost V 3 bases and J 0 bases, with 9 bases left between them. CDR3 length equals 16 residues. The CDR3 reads CASSEDPLSGANVLTF. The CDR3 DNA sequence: TGTGCCAGCAGTGAGGACCCCCTCTCTGGGGCCAACGTCCTGACTTTC.

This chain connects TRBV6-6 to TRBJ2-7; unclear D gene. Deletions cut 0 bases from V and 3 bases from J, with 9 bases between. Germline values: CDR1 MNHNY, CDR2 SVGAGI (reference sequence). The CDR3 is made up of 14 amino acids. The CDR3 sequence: CASSYSTQDYEQYF. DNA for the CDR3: TGTGCCAGCAGTTACTCGACCCAAGACTACGAGCAGTACTTC.

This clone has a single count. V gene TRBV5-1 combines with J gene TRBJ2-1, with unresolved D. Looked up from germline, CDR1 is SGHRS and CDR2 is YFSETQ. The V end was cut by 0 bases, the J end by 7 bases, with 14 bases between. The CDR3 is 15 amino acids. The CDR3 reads CASSLGGQKVNEQFF. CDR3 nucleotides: TGCGCCAGCAGCTTGGGAGGCCAGAAGGTGAATGAGCAGTTCTTC. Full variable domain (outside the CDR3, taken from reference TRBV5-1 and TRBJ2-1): KAGVTQTPRYLIKTRGQQVTLSCSPISGHRSVSWYQQTPGQGLQFLFEYFSETQRNKGNFPGRFSGRQFSNSRSEMNVSTLELGDSALYLCASSLGGQKVNEQFFGPGTRLTVL.

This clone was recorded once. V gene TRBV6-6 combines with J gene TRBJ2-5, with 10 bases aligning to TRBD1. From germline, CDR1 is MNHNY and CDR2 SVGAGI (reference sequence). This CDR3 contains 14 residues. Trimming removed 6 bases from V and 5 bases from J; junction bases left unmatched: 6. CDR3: CASSRDRGLETQYF. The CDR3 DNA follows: TGTGCCAGCAGCCGGGACAGGGGTTTGGAGACCCAGTACTTC.

The chain's CDR3 is CASSLAGTAGNTIYF. The CDR3 nucleotides read TGTGCCAGCAGCCTCGCCGGGACAGCGGGAAACACCATATATTTT. This chain connects TRBV11-3 to TRBJ1-3; TRBD1 aligns across 7 bases. The trim removed 5 bases at V and 4 bases at J, leaving 8 bases unmatched. The CDR3 runs 15 residues. Germline-derived CDR1 and CDR2 are SGHNT and YENEEA.

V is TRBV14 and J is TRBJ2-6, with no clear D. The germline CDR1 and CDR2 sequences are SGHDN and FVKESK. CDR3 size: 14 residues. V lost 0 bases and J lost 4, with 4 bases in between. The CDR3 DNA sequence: TGTGCCAGCAGCCAAGAGCTGGGGGCCAACGTCCTGACTTTC. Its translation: CASSQELGANVLTF.

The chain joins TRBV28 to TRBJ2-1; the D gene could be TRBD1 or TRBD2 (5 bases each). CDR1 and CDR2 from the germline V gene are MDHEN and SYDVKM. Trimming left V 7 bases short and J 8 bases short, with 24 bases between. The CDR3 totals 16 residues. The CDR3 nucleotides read TGTGCCAGCACCTCGGAGCGGAGAGGGGTTTCCTATGAGCAGTTCTTC. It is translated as CASTSERRGVSYEQFF.

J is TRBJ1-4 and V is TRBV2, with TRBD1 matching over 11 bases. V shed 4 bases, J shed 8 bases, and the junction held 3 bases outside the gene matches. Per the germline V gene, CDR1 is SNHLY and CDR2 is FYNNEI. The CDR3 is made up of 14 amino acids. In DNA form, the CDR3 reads TGTGCCAGCAGTGCGGACAGGGGGCAAGAAAAACTGTTTTTT. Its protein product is CASSADRGQEKLFF.

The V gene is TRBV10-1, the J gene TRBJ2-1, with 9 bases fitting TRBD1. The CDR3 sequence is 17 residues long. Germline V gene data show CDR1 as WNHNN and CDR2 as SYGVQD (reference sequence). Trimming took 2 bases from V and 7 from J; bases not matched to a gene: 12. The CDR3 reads CASSETVTGGIWNEQFF. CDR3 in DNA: TGCGCCAGCAGTGAGACTGTGACAGGGGGGATTTGGAATGAGCAGTTCTTC.

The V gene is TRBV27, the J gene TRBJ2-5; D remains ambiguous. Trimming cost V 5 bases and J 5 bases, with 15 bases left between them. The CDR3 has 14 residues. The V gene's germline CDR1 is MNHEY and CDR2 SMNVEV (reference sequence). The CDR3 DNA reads TGTGCCAGCAGTCCCCTCAGCGCCGGGGAGACCCAGTACTTC. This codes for CASSPLSAGETQYF.

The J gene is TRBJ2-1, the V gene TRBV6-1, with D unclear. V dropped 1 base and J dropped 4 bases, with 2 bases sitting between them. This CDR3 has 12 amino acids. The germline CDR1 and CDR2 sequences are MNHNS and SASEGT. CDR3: CASSEGYNEQFF. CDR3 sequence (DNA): TGTGCCAGCAGTGAAGGATACAATGAGCAGTTCTTC.

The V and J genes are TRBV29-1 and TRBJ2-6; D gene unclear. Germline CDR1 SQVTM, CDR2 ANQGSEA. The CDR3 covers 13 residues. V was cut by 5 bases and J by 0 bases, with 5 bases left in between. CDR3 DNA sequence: TGCAGCGTTCGGTACTCTGGGGCCAACGTCCTGACTTTC. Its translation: CSVRYSGANVLTF.

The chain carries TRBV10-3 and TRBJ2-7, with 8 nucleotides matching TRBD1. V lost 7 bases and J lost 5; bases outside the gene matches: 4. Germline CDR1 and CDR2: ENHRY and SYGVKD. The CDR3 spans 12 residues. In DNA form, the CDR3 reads TGTGCCATCAAGGACAGGGCCCACGAGCAGTACTTC. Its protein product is CAIKDRAHEQYF.

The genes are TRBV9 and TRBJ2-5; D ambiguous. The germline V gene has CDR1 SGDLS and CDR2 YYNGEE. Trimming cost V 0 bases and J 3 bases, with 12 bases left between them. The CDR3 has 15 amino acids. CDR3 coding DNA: TGTGCCAGCAGCGTAGTTGGGCTGACGAAAGAGACCCAGTACTTC. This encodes CASSVVGLTKETQYF.

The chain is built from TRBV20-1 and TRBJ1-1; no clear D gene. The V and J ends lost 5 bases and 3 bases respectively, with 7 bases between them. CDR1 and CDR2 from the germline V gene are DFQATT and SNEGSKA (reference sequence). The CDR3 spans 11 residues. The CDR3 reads CSALGYTEAFF. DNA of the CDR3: TGCAGTGCTCTCGGGTACACTGAAGCTTTCTTT.

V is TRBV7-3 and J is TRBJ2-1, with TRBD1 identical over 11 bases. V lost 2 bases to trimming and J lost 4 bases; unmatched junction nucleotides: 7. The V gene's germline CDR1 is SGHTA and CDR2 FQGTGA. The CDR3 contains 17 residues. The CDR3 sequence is CASSLGLRDRGYNEQFF. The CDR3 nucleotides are TGTGCCAGCAGCTTAGGGCTCCGGGACAGGGGGTACAATGAGCAGTTCTTC.

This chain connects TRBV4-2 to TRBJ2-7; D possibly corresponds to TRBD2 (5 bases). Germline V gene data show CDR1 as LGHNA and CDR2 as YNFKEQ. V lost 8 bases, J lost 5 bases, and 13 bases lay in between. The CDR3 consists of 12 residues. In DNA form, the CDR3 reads TGTGCCAGCGGTGAGGGAGTTAACGAGCAGTACTTC. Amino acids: CASGEGVNEQYF.

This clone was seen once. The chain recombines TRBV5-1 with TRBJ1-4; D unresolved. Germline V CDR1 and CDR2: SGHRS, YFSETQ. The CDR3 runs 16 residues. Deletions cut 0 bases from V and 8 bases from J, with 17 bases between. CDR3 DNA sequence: TGCGCCAGCAGCTTGGCCGGCCGGGCCGTAGGGGAAAAACTGTTTTTT. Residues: CASSLAGRAVGEKLFF.

CDR3 coding DNA: TGTGCCAGTAGGTCCGCCGGGACTAGCGGTTACTACGAGCAGTACTTC. This sequence encodes CASRSAGTSGYYEQYF. This rearrangement joins TRBV19 to TRBJ2-7; 11 positions agree with TRBD2. Trimming at V came to 6 bases and at J to 3 bases, leaving 10 bases not matched to a gene. The germline V gene encodes CDR1 LNHDA and CDR2 SQIVND (reference sequence). The length of the CDR3 is 16 residues. Complete variable domain (other parts from reference TRBV19 and TRBJ2-7): DGGITQSPKYLFRKEGQNVTLSCEQNLNHDAMYWYRQDPGQGLRLIYYSQIVNDFQKGDIAEGYSVSREKKESFPLTVTSAQKNPTAFYLCASRSAGTSGYYEQYFGPGTRLTVT.

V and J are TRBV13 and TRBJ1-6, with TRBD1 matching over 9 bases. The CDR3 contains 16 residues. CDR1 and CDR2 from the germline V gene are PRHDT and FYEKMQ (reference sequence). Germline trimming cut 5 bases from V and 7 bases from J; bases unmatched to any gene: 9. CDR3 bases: TGTGCCAGCAGCCAAATACAGGGGGCACGAAATTCACCCCTCCACTTT. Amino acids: CASSQIQGARNSPLHF.

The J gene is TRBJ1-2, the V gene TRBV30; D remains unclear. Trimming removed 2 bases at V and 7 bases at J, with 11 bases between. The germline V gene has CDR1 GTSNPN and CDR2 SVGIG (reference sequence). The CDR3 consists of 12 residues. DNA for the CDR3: TGTGCCTGGAGTAACCCCCGGGCTGGCTACACCTTC. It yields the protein CAWSNPRAGYTF.

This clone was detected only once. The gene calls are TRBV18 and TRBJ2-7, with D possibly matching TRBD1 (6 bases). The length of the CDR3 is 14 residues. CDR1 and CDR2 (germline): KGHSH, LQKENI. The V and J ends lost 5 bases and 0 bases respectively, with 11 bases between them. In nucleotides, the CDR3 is TGTGCCAGCTCATCCGACAGGAGCTCCTACGAGCAGTACTTC. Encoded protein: CASSSDRSSYEQYF.

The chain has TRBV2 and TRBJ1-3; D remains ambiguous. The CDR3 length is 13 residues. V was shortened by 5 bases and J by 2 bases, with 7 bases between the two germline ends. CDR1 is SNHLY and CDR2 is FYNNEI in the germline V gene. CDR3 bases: TGTGCCAGCAGTAACACAGCTGGAAACACCATATATTTT. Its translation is CASSNTAGNTIYF.

The CDR3 DNA is TGTGCCAGCAGCCTACAGCGACGCGGGCCCTTCTTC. It translates to CASSLQRRGPFF. The chain couples TRBV16 to TRBJ2-1, with D tentatively TRBD2 (5 bases). This CDR3 spans 12 amino acids. In germline, CDR1 is KGHSY, CDR2 FQNENV. V was trimmed by 4 bases and J by 16 bases, leaving 17 bases between them. The full variable domain, rest sourced from reference TRBV16 and TRBJ2-1, is GEEVAQTPKHLVRGEGQKAKLYCAPIKGHSYVFWYQQVLKNEFKFLISFQNENVFDETGMPKERFSAKCLPNSPCSLEIQATKLEDSAVYFCASSLQRRGPFFGPGTRLTVL.

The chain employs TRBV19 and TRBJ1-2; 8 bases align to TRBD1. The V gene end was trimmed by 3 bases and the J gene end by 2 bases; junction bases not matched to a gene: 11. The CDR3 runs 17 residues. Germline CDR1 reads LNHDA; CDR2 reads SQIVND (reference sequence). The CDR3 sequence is CASSIGTGSFLNYGYTF. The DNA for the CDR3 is TGTGCCAGTAGTATTGGGACAGGATCCTTCCTAAACTATGGCTACACCTTC. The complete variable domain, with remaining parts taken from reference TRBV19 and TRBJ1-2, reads DGGITQSPKYLFRKEGQNVTLSCEQNLNHDAMYWYRQDPGQGLRLIYYSQIVNDFQKGDIAEGYSVSREKKESFPLTVTSAQKNPTAFYLCASSIGTGSFLNYGYTFGSGTRLTVV.